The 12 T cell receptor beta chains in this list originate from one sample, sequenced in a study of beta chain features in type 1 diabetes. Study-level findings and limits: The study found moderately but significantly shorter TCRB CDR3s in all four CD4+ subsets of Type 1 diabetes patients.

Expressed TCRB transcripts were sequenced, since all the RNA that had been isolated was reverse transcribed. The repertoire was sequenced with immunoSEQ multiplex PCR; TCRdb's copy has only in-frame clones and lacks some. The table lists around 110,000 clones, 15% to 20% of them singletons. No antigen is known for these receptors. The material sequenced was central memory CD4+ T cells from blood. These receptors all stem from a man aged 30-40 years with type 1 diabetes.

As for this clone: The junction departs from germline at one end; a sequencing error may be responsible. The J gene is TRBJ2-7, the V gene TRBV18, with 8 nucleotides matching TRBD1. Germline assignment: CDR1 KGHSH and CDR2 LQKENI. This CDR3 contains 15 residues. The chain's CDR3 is CASTPGIDRGNEQYF. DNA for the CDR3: TGTGCCAGCACACCCGGGATCGACAGGGGTAACGAGCAGTACTTC.

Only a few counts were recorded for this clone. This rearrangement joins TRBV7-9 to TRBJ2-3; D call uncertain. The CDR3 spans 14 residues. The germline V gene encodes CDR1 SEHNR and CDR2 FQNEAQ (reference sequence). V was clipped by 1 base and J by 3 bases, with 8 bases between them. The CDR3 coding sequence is TGTGCCAGCAGCTTAGATATTGGGACAGATACGCAGTATTTT. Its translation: CASSLDIGTDTQYF.

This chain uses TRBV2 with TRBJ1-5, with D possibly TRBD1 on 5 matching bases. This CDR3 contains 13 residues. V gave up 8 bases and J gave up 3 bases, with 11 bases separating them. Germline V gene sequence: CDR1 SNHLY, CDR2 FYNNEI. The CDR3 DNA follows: TGTGCCAGCGGAGAGGGGAACAATCAGCCCCAGCATTTT. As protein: CASGEGNNQPQHF.

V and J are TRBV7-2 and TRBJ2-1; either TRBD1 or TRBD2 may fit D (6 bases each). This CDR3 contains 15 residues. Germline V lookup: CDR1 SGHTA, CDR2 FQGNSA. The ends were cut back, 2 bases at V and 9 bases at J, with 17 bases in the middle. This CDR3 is CASSLIIGGQGEQFF. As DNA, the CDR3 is TGTGCCAGCAGCTTAATAATTGGGGGGCAGGGTGAGCAGTTCTTC.

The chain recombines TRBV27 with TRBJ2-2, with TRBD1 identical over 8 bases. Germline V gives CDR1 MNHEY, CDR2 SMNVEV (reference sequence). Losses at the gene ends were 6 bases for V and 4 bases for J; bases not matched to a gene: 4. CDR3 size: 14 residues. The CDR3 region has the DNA TGTGCCAGCAGCCGGACAGGGCTCACCGGGGAGCTGTTTTTT. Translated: CASSRTGLTGELFF.

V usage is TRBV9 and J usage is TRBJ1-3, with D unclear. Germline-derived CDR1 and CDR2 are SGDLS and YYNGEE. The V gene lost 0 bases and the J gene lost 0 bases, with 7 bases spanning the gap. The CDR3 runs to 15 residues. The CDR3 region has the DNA TGTGCCAGCAGCGTAGCACCAGACTCTGGAAACACCATATATTTT. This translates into CASSVAPDSGNTIYF.

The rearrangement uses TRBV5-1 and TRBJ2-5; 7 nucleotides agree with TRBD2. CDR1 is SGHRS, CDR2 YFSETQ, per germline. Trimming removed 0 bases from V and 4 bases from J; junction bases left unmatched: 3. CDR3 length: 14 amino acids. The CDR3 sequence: CASSLGTSGETQYF. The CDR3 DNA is TGCGCCAGCAGCTTGGGGACTAGTGGAGAGACCCAGTACTTC.

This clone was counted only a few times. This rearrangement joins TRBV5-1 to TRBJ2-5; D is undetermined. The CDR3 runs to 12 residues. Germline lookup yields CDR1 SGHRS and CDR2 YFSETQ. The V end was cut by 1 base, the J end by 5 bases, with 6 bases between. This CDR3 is CASSLIGETQYF. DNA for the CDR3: TGCGCCAGCAGCTTGATCGGGGAGACCCAGTACTTC.

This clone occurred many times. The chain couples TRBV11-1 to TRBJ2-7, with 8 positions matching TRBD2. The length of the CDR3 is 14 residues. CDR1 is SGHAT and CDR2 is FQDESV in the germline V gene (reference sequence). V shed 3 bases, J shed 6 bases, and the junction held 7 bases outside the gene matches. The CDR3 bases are TGTGCCAGCAGCTTCAGCGGGGGTCCCTTCGAGCAGTACTTC. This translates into CASSFSGGPFEQYF.

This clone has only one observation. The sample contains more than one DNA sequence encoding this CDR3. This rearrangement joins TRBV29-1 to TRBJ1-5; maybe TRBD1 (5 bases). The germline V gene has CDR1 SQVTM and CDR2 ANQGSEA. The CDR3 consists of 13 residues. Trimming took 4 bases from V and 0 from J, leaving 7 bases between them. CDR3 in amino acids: CSVGGGSNQPQHF. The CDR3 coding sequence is TGCAGCGTTGGTGGGGGTAGCAATCAGCCCCAGCATTTT.

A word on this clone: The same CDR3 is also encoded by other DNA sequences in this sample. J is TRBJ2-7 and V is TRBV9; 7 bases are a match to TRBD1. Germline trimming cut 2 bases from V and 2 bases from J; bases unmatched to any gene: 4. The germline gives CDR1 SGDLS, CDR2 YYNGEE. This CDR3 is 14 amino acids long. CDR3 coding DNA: TGTGCCAGCAGCGTTGCGACAGGGACCTACGAGCAGTACTTC. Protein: CASSVATGTYEQYF. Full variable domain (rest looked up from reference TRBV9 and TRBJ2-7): DSGVTQTPKHLITATGQRVTLRCSPRSGDLSVYWYQQSLDQGLQFLIQYYNGEERAKGNILERFSAQQFPDLHSELNLSSLELGDSALYFCASSVATGTYEQYFGPGTRLTVT.

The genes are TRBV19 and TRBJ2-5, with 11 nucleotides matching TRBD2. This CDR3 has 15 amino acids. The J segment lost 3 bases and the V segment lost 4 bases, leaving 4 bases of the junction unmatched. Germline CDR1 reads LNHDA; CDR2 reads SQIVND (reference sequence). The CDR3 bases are TGTGCCAGTAGTACCCTACTAGCGGGGGAAGAGACCCAGTACTTC. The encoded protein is CASSTLLAGEETQYF.